The rows below give T cell receptor beta chains drawn from one sample of a study of T cell repertoires in ileal Crohn's disease. TCRdb's table, derived via immunoSEQ multiplex PCR, lists solely in-frame clones and lacks some. The data contain about 13,000 clones, just under 80% of them seen just once; the ten biggest clones take up around 4.4%. Material for sequencing was ileal tissue. The receptors originated from an adult with Crohn's disease. Each CDR3 is given with its conserved first and last residue. A D gene is named only where the DNA matches it firmly. The size of a clone is reported for some rows only, either as once, few or many, or as a class for expanded clones.

len: 15; v_gene: TRBV6-4; j_gene: TRBJ2-3; d_gene: TRBD2; abundance: few; CDR3aa: CASSAGTSGADTQYF; CDR3nt: TGTGCCAGCAGTGCCGGGACTAGCGGAGCAGATACGCAGTATTTT
len: 13; v_gene: TRBV19; j_gene: TRBJ2-2; d_gene: .; abundance: few; CDR3aa: CASRQVHTGELFF; CDR3nt: TGTGCCAGCCGACAGGTCCACACCGGGGAGCTGTTTTTT
len: 14; v_gene: TRBV5-1; j_gene: TRBJ2-7; d_gene: .; abundance: .; CDR3aa: CASSFHGVRYEQYF; CDR3nt: TGCGCCAGCAGCTTTCACGGGGTTCGGTACGAGCAGTACTTC
len: 11; v_gene: TRBV10-2; j_gene: TRBJ1-6; d_gene: .; abundance: .; CDR3aa: CASSISSPLHF; CDR3nt: TGCGCCAGCAGCATAAGCTCACCCCTCCACTTT
len: 20; v_gene: TRBV15; j_gene: TRBJ1-5; d_gene: TRBD1; abundance: .; CDR3aa: CATSRAPSPGTGGRAQPQHF; CDR3nt: TGTGCCACCAGCAGAGCTCCAAGTCCCGGGACAGGGGGCAGAGCTCAGCCCCAGCATTTT
len: 12; v_gene: TRBV2; j_gene: TRBJ2-5; d_gene: .; abundance: few; CDR3aa: CASSEIRETQYF; CDR3nt: TGTGCCAGCAGTGAAATCAGAGAGACCCAGTACTTC
len: 16; v_gene: TRBV9; j_gene: TRBJ1-3; d_gene: .; abundance: .; CDR3aa: CASSPGRGARGNTIYF; CDR3nt: TGTGCCAGCAGCCCAGGCCGGGGGGCGAGAGGAAACACCATATATTTT
len: 16; v_gene: TRBV11-2; j_gene: TRBJ2-7; d_gene: .; abundance: .; CDR3aa: CASSLGTRTVTYEQYF; CDR3nt: TGTGCCAGCAGCTTAGGAACGAGGACAGTAACCTACGAGCAGTACTTC
len: 15; v_gene: TRBV2; j_gene: TRBJ2-6; d_gene: .; abundance: few; CDR3aa: CASSGTTSGANVLTF; CDR3nt: TGTGCCAGCTCCGGGACAACTTCTGGGGCCAACGTCCTGACTTTC
len: 15; v_gene: TRBV9; j_gene: TRBJ2-7; d_gene: TRBD2; abundance: once; CDR3aa: CASSVGQRGDYEQYF; CDR3nt: TGTGCCAGCAGCGTAGGTCAACGGGGGGACTACGAGCAGTACTTC
len: 14; v_gene: TRBV9; j_gene: TRBJ2-5; d_gene: TRBD2; abundance: .; CDR3aa: CASSVEEREKTQYF; CDR3nt: TGTGCCAGCAGCGTAGAAGAGCGGGAGAAGACCCAGTACTTC
len: 10; v_gene: TRBV25-1; j_gene: TRBJ1-1; d_gene: TRBD1; abundance: .; CDR3aa: CASGDRGAFF; CDR3nt: TGTGCCAGCGGAGACAGGGGAGCTTTCTTT
len: 16; v_gene: TRBV9; j_gene: TRBJ2-3; d_gene: TRBD2; abundance: .; CDR3aa: CASSEDRLAGGDTQYF; CDR3nt: TGTGCCAGCAGTGAAGATCGACTAGCGGGGGGAGATACGCAGTATTTT
len: 20; v_gene: TRBV5-1; j_gene: TRBJ2-5; d_gene: .; abundance: once; CDR3aa: CASSLTLQSYGRGQQETQYF; CDR3nt: TGCGCCAGCAGCTTGACTCTCCAAAGTTACGGGCGGGGACAGCAAGAGACCCAGTACTTC
len: 15; v_gene: TRBV29-1; j_gene: TRBJ1-2; d_gene: TRBD1; abundance: .; CDR3aa: CSVTTADNRGYGYTF; CDR3nt: TGCAGCGTTACAACCGCGGACAACAGGGGCTATGGCTACACCTTC
len: 16; v_gene: TRBV6-1; j_gene: TRBJ2-5; d_gene: TRBD2; abundance: few; CDR3aa: CASSEGVAGGWETQYF; CDR3nt: TGTGCCAGCAGTGAAGGGGTTGCGGGAGGTTGGGAGACCCAGTACTTC
len: 17; v_gene: TRBV21-1; j_gene: TRBJ1-2; d_gene: .; abundance: once; CDR3aa: CASSNMLGHYTPGGYTF; CDR3nt: TGTGCCAGCAGCAATATGTTGGGACACTACACACCCGGTGGCTACACCTTC
len: 16; v_gene: TRBV27; j_gene: TRBJ2-1; d_gene: .; abundance: few; CDR3aa: CASSLWAGHTYNEQFF; CDR3nt: TGTGCCAGCAGTTTATGGGCAGGGCATACCTACAATGAGCAGTTCTTC
len: 16; v_gene: TRBV4-2; j_gene: TRBJ2-3; d_gene: TRBD2; abundance: few; CDR3aa: CASSQEIAGGPDTQYF; CDR3nt: TGTGCCAGCAGCCAAGAAATAGCGGGGGGGCCAGATACGCAGTATTTT
len: 12; v_gene: TRBV25-1; j_gene: TRBJ1-2; d_gene: .; abundance: .; CDR3aa: CASQGISYGYTF; CDR3nt: TGTGCCAGCCAGGGGATAAGCTATGGCTACACCTTC
len: 13; v_gene: TRBV14; j_gene: TRBJ2-5; d_gene: .; abundance: .; CDR3aa: CASSLGQGGNQYF; CDR3nt: TGTGCCAGCAGCCTAGGACAGGGAGGGAACCAGTACTTC
len: 13; v_gene: TRBV5-1; j_gene: TRBJ1-2; d_gene: .; abundance: .; CDR3aa: CASSPGLPYGYTF; CDR3nt: TGCGCCAGCAGCCCCGGACTGCCCTATGGCTACACCTTC
len: 13; v_gene: TRBV5-1; j_gene: TRBJ2-2; d_gene: .; abundance: .; CDR3aa: CASSGRGTGELFF; CDR3nt: TGCGCCAGCAGCGGGCGGGGCACCGGGGAGCTGTTTTTT
len: 16; v_gene: TRBV5-1; j_gene: TRBJ2-1; d_gene: TRBD2; abundance: .; CDR3aa: CASSFDGSGAYNEQFF; CDR3nt: TGCGCCAGCAGCTTCGATGGTAGCGGGGCTTACAATGAGCAGTTCTTC
len: 14; v_gene: TRBV19; j_gene: TRBJ2-2; d_gene: .; abundance: .; CDR3aa: CASRGHGTTGELFF; CDR3nt: TGTGCCAGTAGGGGACATGGGACCACCGGGGAGCTGTTTTTT
len: 16; v_gene: TRBV6-5; j_gene: TRBJ2-3; d_gene: .; abundance: once; CDR3aa: CASSYSGGRGTDTQYF; CDR3nt: TGTGCCAGCAGTTACTCGGGGGGGCGTGGAACAGATACGCAGTATTTT
len: 15; v_gene: TRBV7-3; j_gene: TRBJ2-3; d_gene: .; abundance: .; CDR3aa: CASSLTQGSTDTQYF; CDR3nt: TGTGCCAGCAGCTTAACCCAGGGGAGCACAGATACGCAGTATTTT
len: 13; v_gene: TRBV30; j_gene: TRBJ1-2; d_gene: .; abundance: few; CDR3aa: CAWKPGLEYGYTF; CDR3nt: TGTGCCTGGAAGCCAGGGCTAGAATATGGCTACACCTTC
len: 15; v_gene: TRBV28; j_gene: TRBJ1-5; d_gene: .; abundance: few; CDR3aa: CASSSFTGAHQPQHF; CDR3nt: TGTGCCAGCAGTTCATTTACGGGAGCCCATCAGCCCCAGCATTTT
len: 11; v_gene: TRBV2; j_gene: TRBJ2-7; d_gene: .; abundance: .; CDR3aa: CASSPYYEQYF; CDR3nt: TGTGCCAGCAGTCCTTACTACGAGCAGTACTTC
len: 13; v_gene: TRBV14; j_gene: TRBJ1-1; d_gene: .; abundance: .; CDR3aa: CASSLGVITEAFF; CDR3nt: TGTGCCAGCAGCCTAGGGGTTATCACTGAAGCTTTCTTT
len: 15; v_gene: TRBV7-2; j_gene: TRBJ2-7; d_gene: TRBD2; abundance: .; CDR3aa: CASSLGGGGGYEQYF; CDR3nt: TGTGCCAGCAGCTTAGGGGGCGGGGGGGGCTACGAGCAGTACTTC
len: 17; v_gene: TRBV4-1; j_gene: TRBJ2-2; d_gene: .; abundance: .; CDR3aa: CASSQEGAAANTGELFF; CDR3nt: TGCGCCAGCAGCCAAGAGGGGGCGGCGGCGAACACCGGGGAGCTGTTTTTT
len: 14; v_gene: TRBV5-1; j_gene: TRBJ2-5; d_gene: TRBD1; abundance: once; CDR3aa: CASSLGTAQETQYF; CDR3nt: TGCGCCAGCAGCCTCGGGACAGCTCAAGAGACCCAGTACTTC
len: 15; v_gene: TRBV7-3; j_gene: TRBJ2-3; d_gene: TRBD2; abundance: .; CDR3aa: CASSFGLAGADTQYF; CDR3nt: TGTGCCAGCAGCTTCGGGCTAGCGGGGGCAGATACGCAGTATTTT
len: 16; v_gene: TRBV9; j_gene: TRBJ2-7; d_gene: TRBD2; abundance: .; CDR3aa: CASSVGAASGSSEQYF; CDR3nt: TGTGCCAGCAGCGTAGGGGCTGCTAGCGGGAGCAGCGAGCAGTACTTC
len: 11; v_gene: TRBV6-1; j_gene: TRBJ2-7; d_gene: .; abundance: few; CDR3aa: CASSEMSPVNF; CDR3nt: TGTGCCAGCAGTGAAATGAGTCCCGTGAACTTC
len: 15; v_gene: TRBV6-1; j_gene: TRBJ2-7; d_gene: TRBD2; abundance: .; CDR3aa: CASSRGLAATYEQYF; CDR3nt: TGTGCCAGCAGTAGGGGACTAGCGGCTACCTACGAGCAGTACTTC
len: 15; v_gene: TRBV6-5; j_gene: TRBJ2-1; d_gene: TRBD1; abundance: once; CDR3aa: CASSRGQGRYNEQFF; CDR3nt: TGTGCCAGCAGTAGAGGACAGGGGCGGTACAATGAGCAGTTCTTC
len: 14; v_gene: TRBV6-6; j_gene: TRBJ1-3; d_gene: .; abundance: .; CDR3aa: CASSYGQGGNTIYF; CDR3nt: TGTGCCAGCAGTTACGGTCAGGGCGGAAACACCATATATTTT
len: 14; v_gene: TRBV6-6; j_gene: TRBJ2-7; d_gene: .; abundance: .; CDR3aa: CASSLSGQFYEQYF; CDR3nt: TGTGCCAGCAGTTTGTCAGGGCAGTTCTACGAGCAGTACTTC
len: 15; v_gene: TRBV7-2; j_gene: TRBJ2-1; d_gene: .; abundance: .; CDR3aa: CASSFSFSSYNEQFF; CDR3nt: TGTGCCAGCAGCTTTAGCTTCAGCTCCTACAATGAGCAGTTCTTC
len: 15; v_gene: TRBV7-2; j_gene: TRBJ1-2; d_gene: .; abundance: .; CDR3aa: CASRVVGGTDYGYTF; CDR3nt: TGTGCCAGCAGGGTCGTTGGGGGGACGGACTATGGCTACACCTTC